This TCR beta chain appears in the sequencing data of a study of blood T cell repertoires in COVID-19. The table came from immunoSEQ multiplex PCR; TCRdb's copy has only in-frame clones and leaves some out. This sample has tens of thousands of clones, with around 80% found just once. The germline CDR1 and CDR2 sequences are KGHDR and SFDVKD. V trimming: 3 bases; J trimming: 7 bases; junction bases outside the gene matches: 7. The CDR3 loop spans 15 amino acids. This chain connects TRBV24-1 to TRBJ2-5, with TRBD1 matching 10 bases. The specimen sequenced was peripheral blood. This clonotype was obtained from a man in his forties or fifties with acute or convalescent COVID-19. The CDR3 nucleotides read TGTGCCACCAGTGATCTAGGGGACAGGGGTGGGACCCAGTACTTC. Its translation is CATSDLGDRGGTQYF.